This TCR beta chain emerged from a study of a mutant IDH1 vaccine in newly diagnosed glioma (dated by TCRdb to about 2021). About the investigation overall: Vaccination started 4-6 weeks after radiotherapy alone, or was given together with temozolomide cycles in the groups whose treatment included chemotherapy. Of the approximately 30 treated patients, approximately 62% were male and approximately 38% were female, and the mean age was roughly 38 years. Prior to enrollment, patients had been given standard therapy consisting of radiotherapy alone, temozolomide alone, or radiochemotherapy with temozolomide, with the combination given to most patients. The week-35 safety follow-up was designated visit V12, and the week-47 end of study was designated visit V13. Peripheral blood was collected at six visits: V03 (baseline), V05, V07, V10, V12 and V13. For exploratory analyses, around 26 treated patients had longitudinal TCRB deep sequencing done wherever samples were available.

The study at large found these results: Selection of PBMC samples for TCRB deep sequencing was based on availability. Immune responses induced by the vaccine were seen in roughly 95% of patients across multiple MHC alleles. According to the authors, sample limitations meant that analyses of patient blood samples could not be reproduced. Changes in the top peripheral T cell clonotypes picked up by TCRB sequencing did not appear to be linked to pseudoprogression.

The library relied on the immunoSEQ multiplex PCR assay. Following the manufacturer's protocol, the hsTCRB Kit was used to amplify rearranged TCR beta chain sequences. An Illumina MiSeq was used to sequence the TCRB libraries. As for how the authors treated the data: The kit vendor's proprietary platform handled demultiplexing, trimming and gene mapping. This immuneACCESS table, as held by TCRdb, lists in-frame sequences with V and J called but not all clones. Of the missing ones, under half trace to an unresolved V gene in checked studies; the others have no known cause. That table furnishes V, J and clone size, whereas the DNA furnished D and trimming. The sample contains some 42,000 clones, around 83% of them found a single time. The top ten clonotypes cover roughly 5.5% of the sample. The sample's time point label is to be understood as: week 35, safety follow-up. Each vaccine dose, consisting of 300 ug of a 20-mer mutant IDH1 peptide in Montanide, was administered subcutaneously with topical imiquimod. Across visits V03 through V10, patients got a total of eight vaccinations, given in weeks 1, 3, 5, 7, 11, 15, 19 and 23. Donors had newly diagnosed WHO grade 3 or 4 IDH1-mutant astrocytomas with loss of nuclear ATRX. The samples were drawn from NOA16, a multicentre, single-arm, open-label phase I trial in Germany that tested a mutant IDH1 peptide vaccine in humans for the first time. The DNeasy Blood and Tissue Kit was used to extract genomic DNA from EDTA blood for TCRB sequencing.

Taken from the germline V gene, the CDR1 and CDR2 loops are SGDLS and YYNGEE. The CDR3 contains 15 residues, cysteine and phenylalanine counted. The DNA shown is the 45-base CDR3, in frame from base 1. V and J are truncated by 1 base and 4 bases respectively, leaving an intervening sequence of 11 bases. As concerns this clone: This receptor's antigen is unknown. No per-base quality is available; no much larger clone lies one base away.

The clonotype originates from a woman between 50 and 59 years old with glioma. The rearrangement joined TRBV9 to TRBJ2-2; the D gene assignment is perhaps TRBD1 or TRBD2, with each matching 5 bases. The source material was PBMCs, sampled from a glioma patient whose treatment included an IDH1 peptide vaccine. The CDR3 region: CASSVMGDFTGELFF. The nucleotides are TGTGCCAGCAGCGTAATGGGGGATTTCACCGGGGAGCTGTTTTTT.